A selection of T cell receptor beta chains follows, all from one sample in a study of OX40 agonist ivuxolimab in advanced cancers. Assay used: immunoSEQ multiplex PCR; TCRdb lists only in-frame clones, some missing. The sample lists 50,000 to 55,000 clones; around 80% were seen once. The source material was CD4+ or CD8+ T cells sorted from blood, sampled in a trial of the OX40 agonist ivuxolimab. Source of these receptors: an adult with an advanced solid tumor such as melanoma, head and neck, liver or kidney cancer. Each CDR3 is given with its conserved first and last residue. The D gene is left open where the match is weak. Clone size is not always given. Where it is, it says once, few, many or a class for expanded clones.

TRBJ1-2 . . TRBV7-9 CASSLGLTDSQRGGYTF TGTGCCAGCAGCTTAGGCCTTACGGACAGTCAACGAGGTGGCTACACCTTC
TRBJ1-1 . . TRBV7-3 CASSFARGSTEAFF TGTGCCAGCAGCTTCGCCAGGGGAAGCACTGAAGCTTTCTTT
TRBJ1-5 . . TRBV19 CASSPRGGGYSNQPQHF TGTGCCAGTAGTCCCCGGGGAGGGGGATATAGCAATCAGCCCCAGCATTTT
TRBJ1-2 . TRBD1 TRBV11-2 CASSAETGGLNYGYTF TGTGCCAGCAGCGCCGAGACAGGGGGCCTTAACTATGGCTACACCTTC
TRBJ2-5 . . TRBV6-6 CASSYRGETQYF TGTGCCAGCAGTTACCGGGGAGAGACCCAGTACTTC
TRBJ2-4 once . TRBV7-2 CASSLGTAGNIQYF TGTGCCAGCAGCTTAGGGACAGCTGGGAACATTCAGTACTTC
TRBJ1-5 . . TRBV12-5 CASGPRGPRHQPQHF TGTGCTAGTGGTCCCCGGGGCCCAAGGCATCAGCCCCAGCATTTT
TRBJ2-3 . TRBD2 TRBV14 CASSQGPSGSRAMWDTQYF TGTGCCAGCAGCCAGGGCCCTAGCGGGAGCCGTGCTATGTGGGATACGCAGTATTTT
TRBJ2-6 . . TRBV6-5 CASSYRTSGANVLTF TGTGCCAGCAGTTACAGGACCTCTGGGGCCAACGTCCTGACTTTC
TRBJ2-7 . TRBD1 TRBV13 CASRTGQGRYEQYF TGTGCCAGCAGAACCGGACAGGGAAGGTACGAGCAGTACTTC
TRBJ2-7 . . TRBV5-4 CASSSPRDAYEQYF TGTGCCAGCAGCTCTCCCCGGGACGCCTACGAGCAGTACTTC
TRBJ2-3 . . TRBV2 CASSVTASTDTQYF TGTGCCAGCAGTGTGACTGCAAGCACAGATACGCAGTATTTT
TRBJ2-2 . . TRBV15 CATSRRVGTGELFF TGTGCCACCAGCAGGAGGGTTGGCACCGGGGAGCTGTTTTTT
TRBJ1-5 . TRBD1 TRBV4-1 CASSPGQVFFSNQPQHF TGCGCCAGCAGCCCGGGACAGGTATTTTTTAGCAATCAGCCCCAGCATTTT
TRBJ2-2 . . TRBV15 CATSRSGVWRSTGELFF TGTGCCACCAGCAGAAGCGGAGTCTGGAGAAGCACCGGGGAGCTGTTTTTT
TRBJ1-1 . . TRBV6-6 CASSKSRSNTEAFF TGTGCCAGCAGTAAATCCCGGTCGAACACTGAAGCTTTCTTT
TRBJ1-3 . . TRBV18 CASSPVGLSGNTIYF TGTGCCAGCTCACCAGTCGGCCTCTCTGGAAACACCATATATTTT
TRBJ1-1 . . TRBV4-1 CASSQDLGLVLAWAFF TGCGCCAGCAGCCAAGATTTGGGCTTGGTCTTGGCTTGGGCTTTCTTT
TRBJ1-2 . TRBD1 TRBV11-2 CASSLGQGDGYTF TGTGCCAGCAGCTTGGGACAGGGAGATGGCTACACCTTC